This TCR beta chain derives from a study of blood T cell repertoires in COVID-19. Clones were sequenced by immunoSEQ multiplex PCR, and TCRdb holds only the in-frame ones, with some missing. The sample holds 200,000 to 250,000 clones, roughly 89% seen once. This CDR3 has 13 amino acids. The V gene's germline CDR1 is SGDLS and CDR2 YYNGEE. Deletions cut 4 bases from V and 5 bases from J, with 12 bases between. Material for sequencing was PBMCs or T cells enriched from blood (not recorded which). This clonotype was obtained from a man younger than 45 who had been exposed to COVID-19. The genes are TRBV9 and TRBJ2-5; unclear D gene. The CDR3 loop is CASSPQAPETQYF. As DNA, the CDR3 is TGTGCCAGCAGCCCTCAGGCCCCGGAGACCCAGTACTTC. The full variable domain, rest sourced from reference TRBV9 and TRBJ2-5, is DSGVTQTPKHLITATGQRVTLRCSPRSGDLSVYWYQQSLDQGLQFLIQYYNGEERAKGNILERFSAQQFPDLHSELNLSSLELGDSALYFCASSPQAPETQYFGPGTRLLVL.